The 30 T cell receptor beta chains below were found in one sample sequenced in a study of blood T cell repertoires in COVID-19. Method: immunoSEQ multiplex PCR; TCRdb's copy keeps in-frame clones and lacks some. Among some 250,000 clones listed, around 85% were seen once. Material for sequencing was peripheral blood. The receptors shown here come from an elderly woman with acute or convalescent COVID-19.

The chain joins TRBV7-2 to TRBJ2-7; 7 bases fit TRBD1. V was pared by 1 base and J by 3 bases, with 3 bases of the junction left unmatched. The CDR3 totals 14 residues. Germline V gives CDR1 SGHTA, CDR2 FQGNSA. The CDR3 loop reads CASSLDRGGYEQYF. CDR3 in DNA: TGTGCCAGCAGCTTAGACAGGGGCGGCTACGAGCAGTACTTC.

The V call is TRBV12-3 or TRBV12-4, the J call TRBJ2-5; D not certain. The CDR3 totals 12 residues. Trimming left V 2 bases short and J 5 bases short, with 6 bases between. The DNA for the CDR3 is TGTGCCAGCAGTTTAAGTGGCGAGACCCAGTACTTC. This translates into CASSLSGETQYF.

This clone has more than one count but fewer than ten. This sequence joins TRBV6-1 and TRBJ2-1; 7 bases match TRBD1. The V gene's germline CDR1 is MNHNS and CDR2 SASEGT. The CDR3 consists of 13 residues. With V trimmed by 3 bases and J by 9 bases, 5 bases remained unmatched. DNA of the CDR3: TGTGCCAGCAGTGACCAACAGGGGACTGAGCAGTTCTTC. The encoded protein is CASSDQQGTEQFF.

This chain connects TRBV10-2 to TRBJ2-5; 9 nucleotides match TRBD2. Trimming removed 6 bases from V and 7 bases from J; junction bases left unmatched: 3. CDR1 and CDR2 from the germline V gene are WSHSY and SAAADI. CDR3 length: 12 amino acids. CDR3 DNA: TGCGCCAGCAGCGCTAGCGGGGCGACCCAGTACTTC. It codes for CASSASGATQYF.

This clone was found once. The chain uses TRBV19 and TRBJ2-5; 8 positions agree with TRBD1. The CDR3 length is 13 residues. J lost 5 bases, V lost 7 bases, and 6 bases had no gene match. Germline values: CDR1 LNHDA, CDR2 SQIVND (reference sequence). The CDR3 protein is CASNADRDETQYF. CDR3 DNA sequence: TGTGCCAGTAATGCGGACAGGGACGAGACCCAGTACTTC.

V is TRBV6-1 and J is TRBJ2-5, with 8 positions matching TRBD1. There are 15 residues in the CDR3. CDR1 is MNHNS, CDR2 SASEGT, per germline. The trim removed 0 bases at V and 5 bases at J, leaving 5 bases unmatched. As DNA, the CDR3 is TGTGCCAGCAGTGAAGCGCGGACAGGGCTGGAGACCCAGTACTTC. Translation: CASSEARTGLETQYF.

The CDR3 here is CASSGGPGNTIYF. The DNA for the CDR3 is TGTGCCAGCTCAGGAGGACCTGGAAACACCATATATTTT. The chain uses TRBV18 and TRBJ1-3; unclear D gene. V was cut by 5 bases and J by 2 bases, with 7 bases left in between. Germline lookup yields CDR1 KGHSH and CDR2 LQKENI. The CDR3 spans 13 residues.

The chain combines TRBV6-5 with TRBJ2-7, with TRBD2 matching over 9 bases. CDR3 length equals 16 residues. Germline loops: CDR1 MNHEY, CDR2 SVGAGI. V was pared by 0 bases and J by 4 bases, with 7 bases of the junction left unmatched. The CDR3 sequence: CASSYSNLLAGYEQYF. The CDR3 nucleotides read TGTGCCAGCAGTTACTCGAACCTGCTAGCGGGGTACGAGCAGTACTTC.

The CDR3 here is CATSDPRDINEQFF. The CDR3 nucleotides are TGTGCCACCAGTGATCCCCGGGACATCAATGAGCAGTTCTTC. V is TRBV24-1 and J is TRBJ2-1; a possible D gene is TRBD1 (6 bases). The germline V gene encodes CDR1 KGHDR and CDR2 SFDVKD. CDR3 length equals 14 residues. Trimming shortened V by 3 bases and J by 6 bases, and 11 bases separated the two germline ends.

The chain links TRBV5-1 to TRBJ2-1; TRBD1 matches at 7 bases. Germline V gives CDR1 SGHRS, CDR2 YFSETQ. This CDR3 is 13 amino acids long. The V and J ends lost 4 bases and 5 bases, in that order; junction bases with no gene match: 3. The CDR3 sequence is CASSGDSNNEQFF. As DNA, the CDR3 is TGCGCCAGCAGCGGGGACAGTAACAATGAGCAGTTCTTC.

The V call is TRBV19, the J call TRBJ1-1; the D is unclear. The germline V and J ends were trimmed by 5 bases and 3 bases, with 10 bases remaining between them. The CDR3 consists of 13 residues. The germline gives CDR1 LNHDA, CDR2 SQIVND (reference sequence). This CDR3 reads CASSPGGYTEAFF. The CDR3 DNA is TGTGCCAGTAGTCCGGGTGGCTACACTGAAGCTTTCTTT.

This clone was detected once. The V call is TRBV12-5, the J call TRBJ1-1, with D perhaps TRBD1 (6 bases). Germline CDR1 is LGHNT and CDR2 is FRNRAP. Deletions cut 3 bases from V and 2 bases from J, with 13 bases between. This CDR3 comprises 15 residues. CDR3 amino acids: CASGFWGTRNTEAFF. In nucleotides, the CDR3 is TGTGCTAGTGGTTTTTGGGGGACACGCAACACTGAAGCTTTCTTT.

This clone occurred once. The chain recombines TRBV27 with TRBJ1-6; D possibly corresponds to TRBD1 (6 bases). Per the germline V gene, CDR1 is MNHEY and CDR2 is SMNVEV (reference sequence). The V and J ends lost 3 bases and 6 bases respectively, with 12 bases between them. This CDR3 has 15 residues. CDR3 sequence: CASSFQDSGNSPLHF. CDR3 nucleotides: TGTGCCAGCAGTTTCCAGGACAGCGGTAATTCACCCCTCCACTTT.

The rearrangement uses TRBV2 and TRBJ2-3; TRBD1 is a possible D gene (6 bases). V was pared by 3 bases and J by 4 bases, with 11 bases between. The CDR3 loop spans 14 amino acids. Looked up from germline, CDR1 is SNHLY and CDR2 is FYNNEI. The CDR3 coding sequence is TGTGCCAGCAGTGATTCTTGGGGGCCAGATACGCAGTATTTT. Translating it yields CASSDSWGPDTQYF.

The chain couples TRBV5-5 to TRBJ1-1, with D perhaps matching TRBD1 (5 bases). This CDR3 has 15 residues. CDR1 and CDR2 from the germline V gene are SGHKS and YYEKEE (reference sequence). The V and J ends lost 2 bases and 7 bases respectively, with 18 bases between them. For the CDR3, the DNA is TGTGCCAGCAGCTTTGATCGGGGGGGTGATAATGAAGCTTTCTTT. This translates into CASSFDRGGDNEAFF.

The rearrangement uses TRBV25-1 and TRBJ2-1; tentative D call: TRBD2 (5 bases). Trimming took off 7 bases at V and 7 bases at J, with 17 bases between the two ends. Germline CDR1 is MGHDK and CDR2 is SYGVNS. The CDR3 is made up of 14 amino acids. The CDR3 spells CASKEWTLSNEQFF. CDR3 nucleotides: TGTGCCAGCAAGGAATGGACTCTTTCTAATGAGCAGTTCTTC. The variable domain in full, with the rest retrieved from reference TRBV25-1 and TRBJ2-1, is EADIYQTPRYLVIGTGKKITLECSQTMGHDKMYWYQQDPGMELHLIHYSYGVNSTEKGDLSSESTVSRIRTEHFPLTLESARPSHTSQYLCASKEWTLSNEQFFGPGTRLTVL.

This clone showed up just once. The rearrangement links TRBV24-1 to TRBJ2-3; possible D gene TRBD1, 6 bases. The ends were cut back, 5 bases at V and 4 bases at J, with 15 bases in the middle. CDR1 is KGHDR, CDR2 SFDVKD, per germline. The CDR3 is 15 residues long. The CDR3 region has the DNA TGTGCCACCAGTGGGGGGACACTAACACCAGATACGCAGTATTTT. Its protein is CATSGGTLTPDTQYF.

The V gene is TRBV10-3, the J gene TRBJ1-3; TRBD1 matches 7 bases. Looked up from germline, CDR1 is ENHRY and CDR2 is SYGVKD. V lost 2 bases, J lost 0 bases, and 4 bases stayed unmatched. This CDR3 is built from 16 residues. The CDR3 loop is CAISERRDSSGNTIYF. In nucleotides, the CDR3 is TGTGCCATCAGTGAGCGGCGGGACAGCTCTGGAAACACCATATATTTT.

On this clone: The DNA is omitted, as the CDR3 cannot be located on it reliably, and the CDR3 follows TCRdb's listing. The V call is TRBV5-1, the J call TRBJ2-2; TRBD2, as called in the table, went unchecked against the DNA. Germline CDR1 SGHRS, CDR2 YFSETQ. From its first to its last residue, the CDR3 has 15 amino acids. The CDR3: CASTFGEGEAGELFF.

V usage is TRBV7-3 and J usage is TRBJ2-3; D is undetermined. Deletions cut 1 base from V and 4 bases from J, with 6 bases between. CDR1 SGHTA and CDR2 FQGTGA come from the germline V gene. The CDR3 runs 13 residues. The CDR3 region has the DNA TGTGCCAGCAGCTTAAGTACGGCAGATACGCAGTATTTT. Translating it yields CASSLSTADTQYF.

This clone came up once. The V call is TRBV5-5, the J call TRBJ1-5, with 7 bases aligning to TRBD1. With 4 bases clipped from V and 2 bases from J, the junction kept 9 bases outside the gene matches. There are 16 residues in the CDR3. The germline CDR1 and CDR2 sequences are SGHKS and YYEKEE (reference sequence). CDR3 DNA: TGTGCCAGCAGCCCAAGGGGCGGACAGGGCAATCAGCCCCAGCATTTT. Its translation is CASSPRGGQGNQPQHF.

The gene calls are TRBV14 and TRBJ2-5; 8 bases map to TRBD1. The CDR3 is 13 residues long. With 4 bases clipped from V and 5 bases from J, the junction kept 3 bases outside the gene matches. Germline-derived CDR1 and CDR2 are SGHDN and FVKESK. In DNA, the CDR3 is TGTGCCAGCAGCCGAACAGGGGGGGAGACCCAGTACTTC. This codes for CASSRTGGETQYF.

This clone was counted ten times or more. The J gene is TRBJ2-3, the V gene TRBV18; 7 nucleotides agree with TRBD1. V shed 3 bases, J shed 0 bases, and the junction held 15 bases outside the gene matches. Germline loops: CDR1 KGHSH, CDR2 LQKENI. There are 19 residues in the CDR3. This chain's CDR3 is CASSPRGTEDGVSTDTQYF. The CDR3, as DNA: TGTGCCAGCTCACCTCGAGGGACAGAGGATGGGGTTAGCACAGATACGCAGTATTTT.

The J gene is TRBJ2-2, the V gene TRBV5-1, with D unresolved. This CDR3 is 15 amino acids long. Trimming shortened V by 0 bases and J by 7 bases, and 13 bases separated the two germline ends. Germline V gene sequence: CDR1 SGHRS, CDR2 YFSETQ. The CDR3 sequence is CASSLAPGAGGELFF. The CDR3, as DNA: TGCGCCAGCAGCTTGGCCCCAGGTGCCGGCGGGGAGCTGTTTTTT.

This clone was found a few times. The rearrangement joins TRBV6-6 to TRBJ1-6; D unresolved. The CDR3 is 13 amino acids. Germline values: CDR1 MNHNY, CDR2 SVGAGI (reference sequence). Trimming removed 6 bases at V and 4 bases at J, with 7 bases between. As DNA, the CDR3 is TGTGCCAGCAGCCCGGGGTATAATTCACCCCTCCACTTT. Its protein is CASSPGYNSPLHF.

The gene calls are TRBV6-1 and TRBJ2-7; TRBD2 might be the D (6 bases). This CDR3 is 16 amino acids long. Trimming removed 4 bases from V and 0 bases from J, with 16 bases in between. Germline V CDR1 and CDR2: MNHNS, SASEGT. The CDR3: CASSGPRRVGSYEQYF. In nucleotides, the CDR3 is TGTGCCAGCAGTGGCCCACGGAGGGTGGGCTCCTACGAGCAGTACTTC.

In its sample, this clone was seen a few times. The genes are TRBV5-8 and TRBJ1-6, with 8 bases that match TRBD1. The CDR3 runs 16 residues. Trimming removed 4 bases from V and 0 bases from J; junction bases left unmatched: 3. The germline V gene has CDR1 SGHTS and CDR2 YDEGEE. CDR3 region: CASSRGTGSYNSPLHF. The CDR3, as DNA: TGTGCCAGCAGCCGAGGGACAGGCTCCTATAATTCACCCCTCCACTTT.

The chain recombines TRBV18 with TRBJ2-2; D perhaps matches TRBD1 (7 bases). The CDR3 totals 16 residues. Germline CDR1 and CDR2: KGHSH and LQKENI. V shed 2 bases and J shed 6 bases, with 16 bases lying between them. This chain's CDR3 is CASSPDDREVPGELFF. The CDR3 DNA follows: TGTGCCAGCTCACCAGACGACAGGGAGGTCCCCGGGGAGCTGTTTTTT.

V and J are TRBV30 and TRBJ1-3; D is unresolved. Looked up from germline, CDR1 is GTSNPN and CDR2 is SVGIG (reference sequence). This CDR3 has 12 amino acids. The V and J ends lost 7 bases and 1 base respectively, with 8 bases between them. The CDR3 here is CAYTKSGNTIYF. CDR3 nucleotides: TGTGCCTACACAAAGTCTGGAAACACCATATATTTT.

The sample holds one count of this clone. The chain links TRBV19 to TRBJ1-5; D is unclear. The CDR3 covers 13 residues. From germline, CDR1 is LNHDA and CDR2 SQIVND (reference sequence). The V gene lost 7 bases and the J gene lost 5 bases, with 12 bases spanning the gap. CDR3 nucleotide sequence: TGTGCCAGTACCCACGATCGGGATCAGCCCCAGCATTTT. It encodes CASTHDRDQPQHF. The entire variable domain, with the rest obtained from reference TRBV19 and TRBJ1-5, is as follows: DGGITQSPKYLFRKEGQNVTLSCEQNLNHDAMYWYRQDPGQGLRLIYYSQIVNDFQKGDIAEGYSVSREKKESFPLTVTSAQKNPTAFYLCASTHDRDQPQHFGDGTRLSIL.